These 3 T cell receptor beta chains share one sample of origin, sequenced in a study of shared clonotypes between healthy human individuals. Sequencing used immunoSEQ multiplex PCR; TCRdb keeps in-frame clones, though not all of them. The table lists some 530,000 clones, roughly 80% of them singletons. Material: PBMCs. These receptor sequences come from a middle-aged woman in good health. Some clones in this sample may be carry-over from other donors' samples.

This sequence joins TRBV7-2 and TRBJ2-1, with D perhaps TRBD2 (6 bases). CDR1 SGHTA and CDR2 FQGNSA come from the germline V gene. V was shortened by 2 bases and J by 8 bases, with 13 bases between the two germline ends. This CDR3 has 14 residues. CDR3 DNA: TGTGCCAGCAGCTTAAACGGGGGTTGGGATGAGCAGTTCTTC. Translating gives CASSLNGGWDEQFF.

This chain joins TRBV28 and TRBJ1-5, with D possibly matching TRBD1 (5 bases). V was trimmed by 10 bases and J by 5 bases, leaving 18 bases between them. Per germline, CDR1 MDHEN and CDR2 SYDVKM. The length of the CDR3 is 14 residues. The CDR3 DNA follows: TGTGCCACCCTTGGGGGGGGTAGGTATCAGCCCCAGCATTTT. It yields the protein CATLGGGRYQPQHF.

This chain's CDR3 is CASSFAGIETQYF. DNA of the CDR3: TGTGCCAGCAGTTTCGCAGGGATCGAGACCCAGTACTTC. This chain connects TRBV28 to TRBJ2-5; a weak D match, TRBD1 (5 bases). This CDR3 comprises 13 residues. Trimming took 3 bases from V and 5 from J, leaving 10 bases between them. The germline CDR1 and CDR2 sequences are MDHEN and SYDVKM.